This TCR beta chain was captured by sequencing in a study of blood T cell repertoires in COVID-19. This CDR3 comprises 14 residues. Trimming shortened V by 0 bases and J by 5 bases, and 11 bases separated the two germline ends. Germline V gene lookup returns CDR1 SGHRS and CDR2 YFSETQ. Sequencing used immunoSEQ multiplex PCR; TCRdb keeps in-frame clones, though not all of them. The repertoire holds over 14,000 clones, with roughly 86% as singletons. V is TRBV5-1 and J is TRBJ2-5; D remains ambiguous. The receptor was isolated from a human donor in a cohort sampled during active COVID-19. Sequencing input: peripheral blood. The CDR3 region is CASSLAGGSETQYF. The CDR3 DNA follows: TGCGCCAGCAGCTTGGCCGGCGGAAGCGAGACCCAGTACTTC.